This T cell receptor beta chain derives from a study of cytomegalovirus exposure and HLA in healthy donors. A multiplex PCR was run with 60 Vbeta primers and 13 Jbeta primers. Using immunoSEQ multiplex PCR, the repertoire was profiled, and TCRdb retains in-frame clones only, with some absent. This sample carries under 200,000 clones, 77% of them seen once, and the ten largest clones take roughly 2.6%. Sequencing was performed on PBMCs. This sequence originates from a woman in her forties in good health and CMV-seropositive.

CDR3 in DNA: TGTGCCAGCAGCGACCCGACTAGTGGTGAGCAGTTCTTC. This gives the protein CASSDPTSGEQFF. The genes are TRBV9 and TRBJ2-1, with D possibly TRBD2 on 6 matching bases. Deletions cut 3 bases from V and 9 bases from J, with 13 bases between. Germline V CDR1 and CDR2: SGDLS, YYNGEE. The CDR3 totals 13 residues.